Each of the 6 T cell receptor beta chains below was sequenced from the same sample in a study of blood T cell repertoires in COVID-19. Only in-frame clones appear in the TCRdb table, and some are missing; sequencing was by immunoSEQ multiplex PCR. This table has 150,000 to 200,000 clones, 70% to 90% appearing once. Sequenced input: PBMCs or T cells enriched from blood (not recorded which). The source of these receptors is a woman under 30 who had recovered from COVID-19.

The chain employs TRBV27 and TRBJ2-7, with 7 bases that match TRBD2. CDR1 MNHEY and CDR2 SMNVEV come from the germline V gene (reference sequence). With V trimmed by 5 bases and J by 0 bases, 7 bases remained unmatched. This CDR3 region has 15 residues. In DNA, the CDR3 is TGTGCCAGCAGTCCGTCCGGGGGGAGCTCCTACGAGCAGTACTTC. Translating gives CASSPSGGSSYEQYF.

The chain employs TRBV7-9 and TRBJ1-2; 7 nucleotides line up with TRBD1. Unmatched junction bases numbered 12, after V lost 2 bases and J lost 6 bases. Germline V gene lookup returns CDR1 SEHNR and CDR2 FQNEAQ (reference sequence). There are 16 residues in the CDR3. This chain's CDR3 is CASSLYRGQASDGYTF. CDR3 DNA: TGTGCCAGCAGCTTATATCGCGGACAGGCGAGCGATGGCTACACCTTC.

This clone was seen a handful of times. The CDR3: CASRGLAGPTNIQYF. In DNA, the CDR3 is TGTGCCAGCAGGGGACTAGCGGGACCCACCAACATTCAGTACTTC. The chain links TRBV2 to TRBJ2-4; 13 bases are a match to TRBD2. The germline V gene has CDR1 SNHLY and CDR2 FYNNEI. V lost 6 bases to trimming and J lost 7 bases; unmatched junction nucleotides: 6. CDR3 length equals 15 residues.

The CDR3 DNA reads as TGTGCCACCGGGGGCGTGGAAGCCAAAAACATTCAGTACTTC. This translates into CATGGVEAKNIQYF. The chain has TRBV15 and TRBJ2-4; tentatively, D is TRBD1 (6 bases). CDR3 length: 14 amino acids. CDR1 is LNHNV, CDR2 YYDKDF, per germline (reference sequence). Trimming pared 8 bases from V and 0 bases from J, leaving 11 bases between.

The CDR3 coding sequence is TGCGCCAGCAGCGAGACAGCCTCTGGGGCCAACGTCCTGACTTTC. It translates to CASSETASGANVLTF. The V gene is TRBV5-1, the J gene TRBJ2-6; D is perhaps TRBD1 (5 bases). The CDR3 length is 15 residues. V was cut by 4 bases and J by 0 bases, with 8 bases left in between. Germline V CDR1 and CDR2: SGHRS, YFSETQ.

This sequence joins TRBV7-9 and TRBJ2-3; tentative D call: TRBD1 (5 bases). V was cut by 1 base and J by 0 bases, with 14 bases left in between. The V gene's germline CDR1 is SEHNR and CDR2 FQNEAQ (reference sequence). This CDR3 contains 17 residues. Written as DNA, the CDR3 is TGTGCCAGCAGCTTAGGAGTTGGGGCTAGGAGCACAGATACGCAGTATTTT. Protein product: CASSLGVGARSTDTQYF.